These 30 T cell receptor beta chains originate from one sample sequenced in a study of metastatic and nonmetastatic thyroid tumors. From the PCR reads, TCRdb re-called clones with MiXCR. This sample has tens of thousands of clones, with roughly 20% found just once. Prior to thyroid surgery, none of the patients had received any treatment. Sequencing was performed on blood. These receptors were taken from a female donor with papillary thyroid cancer or a benign thyroid nodule (not recorded which). Some clones in this sample may be carry-over from other donors' samples.

V and J are TRBV2 and TRBJ2-7, with D possibly matching TRBD1 (6 bases). The CDR3 runs to 14 residues. Trimming removed 2 bases at V and 2 bases at J, with 10 bases between. Germline V gives CDR1 SNHLY, CDR2 FYNNEI. CDR3 amino acids: CASSESAGAYEQYF. In nucleotides, the CDR3 is TGTGCCAGCAGTGAAAGCGCAGGGGCCTACGAGCAGTACTTC.

This clone was observed at least ten times. The chain joins TRBV10-3 to TRBJ1-2, with unresolved D. The CDR3 has 13 amino acids. The ends were cut back, 3 bases at V and 2 bases at J, with 7 bases in the middle. CDR1 ENHRY and CDR2 SYGVKD come from the germline V gene. CDR3 amino acids: CAISDSQNYGYTF. The CDR3 coding sequence is TGTGCCATCAGTGACTCACAAAACTATGGCTACACCTTC.

There are many counts of this clone. V is TRBV4-2 and J is TRBJ1-5, with TRBD1 as a possible D gene (5 bases). Germline V gene sequence: CDR1 LGHNA, CDR2 YNFKEQ. The germline V and J ends were trimmed by 0 bases and 1 base, with 7 bases remaining between them. The CDR3 contains 15 residues. CDR3 bases: TGTGCCAGCAGCCAAGAGGGGGGGAGCAATCAGCCCCAGCATTTT. This encodes CASSQEGGSNQPQHF.

This clone showed up just a few times. This sequence may be a read error, since a much larger clone differs from it by one base. This CDR3 is also generated by other DNA sequences in the sample. This chain links TRBV11-2 with TRBJ2-5, with TRBD2 matching 8 bases. CDR1 is SGHAT and CDR2 is FQNNGV in the germline V gene. CDR3 length: 15 residues. CDR3 nucleotide sequence: TGTGCCAGCAGCTTAGAGGGTAGCGGGAAAGAGACACAGTACTTC. It is translated as CASSLEGSGKETQYF.

This clone was seen a handful of times. A much larger clone is a single base away; this may be a read error. The chain has TRBV30 and TRBJ2-1; D might be TRBD1 or TRBD2, each matching 6 bases. The germline V gene has CDR1 GTSNPN and CDR2 SVGIG (reference sequence). This CDR3 region has 15 residues. V lost 3 bases to trimming and J lost 8 bases, with 20 bases between them. This CDR3 reads CAWSRGRGMGHEQFF. The CDR3 nucleotides read TGTGCCTGGAGCCGGGGGCGCGGGATGGGACATGAGCAGTTCTTC.

The chain recombines TRBV30 with TRBJ2-2; D unclear. The CDR3 is 13 residues long. Looked up from germline, CDR1 is GTSNPN and CDR2 is SVGIG (reference sequence). Trimming cost V 0 bases and J 6 bases, with 8 bases left between them. CDR3 amino acids: CAWSVQWAGELFF. CDR3 sequence (DNA): TGTGCCTGGAGTGTACAATGGGCCGGGGAGCTGTTTTTT.

A remark on this clone: A junction boundary mismatches the germline segment, possibly from a read error. The CDR3 loop reads CASSEVLAGSYEQYF. The CDR3 region has the DNA TGCGCCAGCAGTGAAGTACTAGCGGGATCCTACGAGCAGTACTTC. J is TRBJ2-7 and V is TRBV6-1, with 10 nucleotides matching TRBD2. CDR3 length: 15 residues. Germline V gives CDR1 MNHNS, CDR2 SASEGT.

This clone showed up many times. The CDR3 DNA follows: TGTGCCAGCAGCTCGCTTGGTCGGAACATTCAGTACTTC. This gives the protein CASSSLGRNIQYF. The rearrangement links TRBV12-3 or TRBV12-4 to TRBJ2-4; D unresolved. V dropped 6 bases and J dropped 7 bases, with 13 bases sitting between them. The CDR3 is 13 amino acids.

This clone showed up many times. This chain joins TRBV12-3 or TRBV12-4 and TRBJ2-1; weak D call: TRBD1 (6 bases). This CDR3 is 13 amino acids long. Trimming cost V 5 bases and J 8 bases, with 13 bases left between them. The CDR3 spells CASSPRTVDEQFF. The CDR3 coding sequence is TGTGCCAGCAGTCCCCGGACAGTAGATGAGCAGTTCTTC.

This clone has a count of ten or more. This chain uses TRBV29-1 with TRBJ2-1; D may be TRBD2 (6 bases). Germline values: CDR1 SQVTM, CDR2 ANQGSEA. This CDR3 has 15 residues. Trimming stripped 6 bases from V and 7 bases from J, with 22 bases between. CDR3 sequence: CSVDQTRESLNEQFF. The CDR3 DNA follows: TGCAGCGTAGATCAGACTAGGGAAAGCCTAAATGAGCAGTTCTTC.

This clone was seen at least ten times. One end of the junction does not line up with germline, which may come from a read error. V is TRBV19 and J is TRBJ1-2, with 8 positions matching TRBD1. Germline loops: CDR1 LNHDA, CDR2 SQIVND (reference sequence). The CDR3 contains 14 residues. The CDR3 is CASSLDRGRDGYTF. Here the CDR3 DNA reads TGTGCCAGTAGTCTAGACAGGGGAAGAGATGGCTACACCTTC.

This clone was counted ten times or more. The chain employs TRBV20-1 and TRBJ2-1, with 9 bases identical to TRBD2. This CDR3 spans 15 amino acids. The germline V gene has CDR1 DFQATT and CDR2 SNEGSKA (reference sequence). V dropped 0 bases and J dropped 5; count of bases not matched to a gene: 5. This CDR3 reads CSARDLTSGHNEQFF. The DNA of the CDR3 is TGCAGTGCTAGAGATCTGACTAGCGGCCACAATGAGCAGTTCTTC.

This clone is medium-sized by share. The CDR3 sequence is CASRQTGGPYEQYF. In DNA, the CDR3 is TGTGCCAGCAGACAGACAGGGGGGCCCTACGAGCAGTACTTC. The chain recombines TRBV6-1 with TRBJ2-7; 9 bases fit TRBD1. Germline assignment: CDR1 MNHNS and CDR2 SASEGT. The trim removed 6 bases at V and 2 bases at J, leaving 5 bases unmatched. CDR3 length: 14 residues.

This clone appeared many times. This may stem from a read error, because a much larger clone lies one nucleotide away. The rearrangement links TRBV7-2 to TRBJ2-7; the D gene is possibly TRBD2 (5 bases). Trimming stripped 6 bases from V and 2 bases from J, with 8 bases between. The CDR3 sequence is 12 residues long. Germline-derived CDR1 and CDR2 are SGHTA and FQGNSA. Here the CDR3 reads CASSPGAYEQYF. The CDR3 DNA reads as TGTGCCAGCAGTCCCGGGGCCTACGAGCAGTACTTC.

This clone has a count of ten or more. This chain connects TRBV20-1 to TRBJ1-2; 8 nucleotides agree with TRBD1. Per the germline V gene, CDR1 is DFQATT and CDR2 is SNEGSKA (reference sequence). Trimming took 6 bases from V and 8 from J; bases not matched to a gene: 11. The CDR3 is 13 amino acids. The CDR3 nucleotides read TGCAGTGCCGATAAAGCAGGGGGCGTGGGCTACACCTTC. This gives the protein CSADKAGGVGYTF.

The rearrangement links TRBV20-1 to TRBJ2-3, with TRBD1 as a possible D gene (5 bases). Germline V CDR1 and CDR2: DFQATT, SNEGSKA (reference sequence). The germline V and J ends were trimmed by 0 bases and 2 bases, with 15 bases remaining between them. This CDR3 region has 16 residues. This chain's CDR3 is CSAREGGPGYTDTQYF. In DNA form, the CDR3 reads TGCAGTGCTAGAGAAGGTGGGCCAGGGTACACAGATACGCAGTATTTT.

The rearrangement uses TRBV10-2 and TRBJ2-1; TRBD2 agrees at 13 bases. The germline CDR1 and CDR2 sequences are WSHSY and SAAADI. This CDR3 is 18 amino acids long. The V segment lost 5 bases and the J segment 7 bases; nucleotides outside the gene matches: 14. DNA of the CDR3: TGCGCCAGCAGTCCTACCCAGACTAGCGGGAGGCCCGCTAATGAGCAGTTCTTC. Its translation: CASSPTQTSGRPANEQFF.

This clone was counted ten times or more. The genes are TRBV20-1 and TRBJ2-1; TRBD2 agrees at 9 bases. The CDR3 runs 17 residues. Germline CDR1 and CDR2: DFQATT and SNEGSKA (reference sequence). With V trimmed by 3 bases and J by 2 bases, 11 bases remained unmatched. The CDR3, as DNA: TGCAGTGCTAGGTTTCTAGCGGGACCCCCTACCTACAATGAGCAGTTCTTC. Its protein product is CSARFLAGPPTYNEQFF.

In this sample, this clone turned up many times. The rearrangement uses TRBV6-4 and TRBJ2-3; weak D call: TRBD2 (5 bases). Trimming removed 6 bases from V and 2 bases from J, with 15 bases in between. This CDR3 spans 15 amino acids. The germline gives CDR1 MRHNA, CDR2 SNTAGT. CDR3 nucleotides: TGTGCCAGCAGCCCGGGAAGGGAGACCACAGATACGCAGTATTTT. Its translation: CASSPGRETTDTQYF.

V gene TRBV5-1 combines with J gene TRBJ2-5; no clear D gene. Looked up from germline, CDR1 is SGHRS and CDR2 is YFSETQ. Trimming left V 4 bases short and J 4 bases short, with 17 bases between. This CDR3 comprises 15 residues. CDR3 coding DNA: TGCGCCAGCAGCCCTTCCCCACGTGTGGTAGAGACCCAGTACTTC. Its translation: CASSPSPRVVETQYF.

This clone was counted many times. V gene TRBV19 combines with J gene TRBJ1-2; D possibly corresponds to TRBD1 (6 bases). Germline CDR1 is LNHDA and CDR2 is SQIVND (reference sequence). Deletions cut 3 bases from V and 6 bases from J, with 20 bases between. The CDR3 is made up of 16 amino acids. The CDR3 DNA follows: TGTGCCAGTAGTATTATGACCGGGACAAGGAAGAATGGCTACACCTTC. As protein: CASSIMTGTRKNGYTF.

In the case of this clone: A read error is possible here, since a much larger clone lies one base away. J is TRBJ2-5 and V is TRBV11-1, with D perhaps matching TRBD1 (6 bases). The CDR3 consists of 18 residues. Germline CDR1 reads SGHAT; CDR2 reads FQDESV (reference sequence). V was trimmed by 5 bases and J by 5 bases, leaving 27 bases between them. In DNA, the CDR3 is TGTGCCAGCAGCAACCTTCTGGGACATGGGATCCGGTGGGAGACCCAGTACTTC. Amino acid sequence: CASSNLLGHGIRWETQYF.

This clone was counted ten times or more. The chain has TRBV10-3 and TRBJ2-3; 8 nucleotides agree with TRBD1. The CDR3 has 13 residues. The V gene end was trimmed by 10 bases and the J gene end by 2 bases; junction bases not matched to a gene: 5. Germline values: CDR1 ENHRY, CDR2 SYGVKD. CDR3 coding DNA: TGTGCCACAGGACAGGGTGACACAGATACGCAGTATTTT. As protein: CATGQGDTDTQYF.

The genes are TRBV20-1 and TRBJ2-3, with D maybe TRBD1 (6 bases). With 6 bases removed from V and 2 bases from J, the gap between germline ends came to 15 bases. The CDR3 is made up of 14 amino acids. Germline CDR1 and CDR2: DFQATT and SNEGSKA (reference sequence). CDR3 DNA: TGCAGTGCCAATCCGGGACACCACACAGATACGCAGTATTTT. As protein: CSANPGHHTDTQYF.

This clone came up many times. The chain carries TRBV28 and TRBJ2-3; weak D call: TRBD1 (6 bases). Trimming removed 6 bases from V and 1 base from J, with 14 bases in between. Germline CDR1 reads MDHEN; CDR2 reads SYDVKM. The CDR3 runs to 15 residues. The chain's CDR3 is CASRTQGSGTDTQYF. CDR3 nucleotides: TGTGCCAGCAGAACCCAGGGGTCTGGCACAGATACGCAGTATTTT.

Worth noting for this clone: The junction departs from germline at one end; a sequencing error may be responsible. The chain joins TRBV5-1 to TRBJ2-3; TRBD1 matches 7 bases. Germline values: CDR1 SGHRS, CDR2 YFSETQ. This CDR3 has 16 residues. CDR3 sequence reads: CASSLSGRGQADAQYF. In nucleotides, the CDR3 is TGCGCCAGCAGCTTGTCGGGTAGGGGGCAAGCAGATGCGCAGTATTTT.

Many counts were recorded for this clone. V usage is TRBV12-3 or TRBV12-4 and J usage is TRBJ2-5, with no clear D. CDR3 length equals 12 residues. V gave up 1 base and J gave up 5 bases, with 5 bases separating them. The CDR3 protein is CASSLDRETQYF. CDR3 in DNA: TGTGCCAGCAGTTTAGACCGGGAGACCCAGTACTTC.

This clone was observed a few times. The junction departs from germline at one end; a sequencing error may be responsible. The chain joins TRBV6-1 to TRBJ2-1, with 8 nucleotides matching TRBD1. Germline-derived CDR1 and CDR2 are MNHNS and SASEGT. The CDR3 totals 13 residues. The CDR3 loop reads CARKGQGAGEQLF. In DNA form, the CDR3 reads TGTGCCAGAAAAGGGCAGGGGGCGGGTGAGCAGCTCTTC.

Of note for this clone: The junction does not match germline at one end; this may be a read error. This chain links TRBV10-2 with TRBJ1-3; D is ambiguous. Germline V gene sequence: CDR1 WSHSY, CDR2 SAAADI. This CDR3 spans 15 amino acids. The CDR3 bases are TGCGACAGCAGTGTAGGCGGGATCTATGGAAACACCATATATTTT. Protein sequence: CDSSVGGIYGNTIYF.

This clone was seen only a few times. This could be a read error, since a much larger clone is one nucleotide away. This CDR3 reads CATTGDRINQPQHF. In nucleotides, the CDR3 is TGTGCCACTACCGGCGACAGGATCAATCAGCCCCAGCATTTT. The chain has TRBV15 and TRBJ1-5, with a weak D call TRBD1 (6 bases). Trimming took off 9 bases at V and 3 bases at J, with 15 bases between the two ends. The CDR3 loop spans 14 amino acids. Germline lookup yields CDR1 LNHNV and CDR2 YYDKDF (reference sequence).